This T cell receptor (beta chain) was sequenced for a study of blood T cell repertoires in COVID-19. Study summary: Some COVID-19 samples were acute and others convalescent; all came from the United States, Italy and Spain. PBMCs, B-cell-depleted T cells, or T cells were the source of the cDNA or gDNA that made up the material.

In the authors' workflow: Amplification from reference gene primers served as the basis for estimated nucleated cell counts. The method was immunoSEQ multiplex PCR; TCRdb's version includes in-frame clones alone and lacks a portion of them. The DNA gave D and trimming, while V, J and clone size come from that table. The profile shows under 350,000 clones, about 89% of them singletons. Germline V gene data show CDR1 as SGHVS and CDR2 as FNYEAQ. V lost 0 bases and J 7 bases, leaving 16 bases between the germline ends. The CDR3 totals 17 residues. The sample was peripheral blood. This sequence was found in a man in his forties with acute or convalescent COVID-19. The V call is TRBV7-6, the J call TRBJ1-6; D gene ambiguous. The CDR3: CASSLASATSLNSPLHF. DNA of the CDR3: TGTGCCAGCAGCTTAGCTAGCGCAACAAGTCTGAATTCACCCCTCCACTTT.